This note documents a single T cell receptor beta chain sequence. Its specificity is not known. The CDR3 has 15 amino acids. V lost 1 base to trimming and J lost 2 bases, with 10 bases between them. CDR1 is MGHRA and CDR2 is YSYEKL in the germline V gene. The sample originates from a study of T cell responses to AZD1222 COVID-19 vaccine. Overall study context: Second-dose recipients at about 4 or about 12 weeks were treated as one pooled group. Study-wide results and limits: Among the donors, most were white British and more were female, and clonal diversity was possibly underestimated. Spike-spanning, vaccine-associated CD4 TCRs were dominant at 160-218 and 743-854.

Some clones are missing from TCRdb's copy, which holds only in-frame ones; the method was immunoSEQ multiplex PCR. The profile shows 100,000 or so clones, about 81% of them singletons. The chain combines TRBV4-1 with TRBJ2-3, with D unclear. The receptor was derived from an adult in good health. The sequenced sample was peripheral blood, obtained on day 0 of AZD1222 vaccination. DNA for the CDR3: TGCGCCAGCAGCCAAGTAAGGGCTTACACAGATACGCAGTATTTT. Protein: CASSQVRAYTDTQYF.